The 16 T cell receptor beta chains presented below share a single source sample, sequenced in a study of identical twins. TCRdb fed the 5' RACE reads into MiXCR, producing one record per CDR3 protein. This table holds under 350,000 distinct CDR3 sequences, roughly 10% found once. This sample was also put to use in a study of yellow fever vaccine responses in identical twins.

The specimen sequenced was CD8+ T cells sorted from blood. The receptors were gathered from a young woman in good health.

The CDR3 nucleotides read TGTGCCAGCAGCCAGGGTCAGGGGCCGACCGGGGAGCTGTTTTTT. Amino acids: CASSQGQGPTGELFF. The chain joins TRBV7-9 to TRBJ2-2, with TRBD1 as a possible D gene (6 bases). The V gene's germline CDR1 is SEHNR and CDR2 FQNEAQ (reference sequence). The CDR3 length is 15 residues. Trimming cost V 5 bases and J 5 bases, with 15 bases left between them. Based on the CDR3 plus reference TRBV7-9 and TRBJ2-2, the full variable domain is DTGVSQNPRHKITKRGQNVTFRCDPISEHNRLYWYRQTLGQGPEFLTYFQNEAQLEKSRLLSDRFSAERPKGSFSTLEIQRTEQGDSAMYLCASSQGQGPTGELFFGEGSRLTVL.

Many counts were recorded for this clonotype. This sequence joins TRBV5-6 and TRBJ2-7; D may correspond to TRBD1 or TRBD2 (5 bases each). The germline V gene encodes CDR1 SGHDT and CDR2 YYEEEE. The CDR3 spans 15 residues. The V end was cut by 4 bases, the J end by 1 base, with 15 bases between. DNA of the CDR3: TGTGCCAGCAGCCTCCCCGGGACGGAATCCTACGAGCAGTACTTC. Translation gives CASSLPGTESYEQYF.

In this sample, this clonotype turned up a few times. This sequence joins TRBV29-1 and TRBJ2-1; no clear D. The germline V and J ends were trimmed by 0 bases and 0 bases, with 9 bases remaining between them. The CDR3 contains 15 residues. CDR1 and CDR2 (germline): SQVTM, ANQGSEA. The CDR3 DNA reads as TGCAGCGTTGAAGACCAGTTTAGCTCCTACAATGAGCAGTTCTTC. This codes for CSVEDQFSSYNEQFF.

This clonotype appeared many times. The CDR3 coding sequence is TGTGCCAGCAGCTTGGGATTTCCTGAAGCTTTCTTT. This translates into CASSLGFPEAFF. This chain connects TRBV7-9 to TRBJ1-1; D is undetermined. The CDR3 has 12 residues. V lost 3 bases, J lost 6 bases, and 8 bases lay in between. From germline, CDR1 is SEHNR and CDR2 FQNEAQ (reference sequence).

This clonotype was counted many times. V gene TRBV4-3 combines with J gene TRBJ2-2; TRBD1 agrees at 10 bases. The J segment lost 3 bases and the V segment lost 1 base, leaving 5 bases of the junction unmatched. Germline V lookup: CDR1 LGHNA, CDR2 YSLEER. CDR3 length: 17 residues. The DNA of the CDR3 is TGCGCCAGCAGCCAAGGGACAGGGGGTACTTACACCGGGGAGCTGTTTTTT. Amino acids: CASSQGTGGTYTGELFF.

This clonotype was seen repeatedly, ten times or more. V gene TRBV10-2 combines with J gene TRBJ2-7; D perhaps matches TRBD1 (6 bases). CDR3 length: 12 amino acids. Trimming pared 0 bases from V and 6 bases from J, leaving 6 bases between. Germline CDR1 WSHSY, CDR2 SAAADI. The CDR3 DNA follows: TGCGCCAGCAGTGAGTCCAGGGGCGAGCAGTACTTC. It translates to CASSESRGEQYF.

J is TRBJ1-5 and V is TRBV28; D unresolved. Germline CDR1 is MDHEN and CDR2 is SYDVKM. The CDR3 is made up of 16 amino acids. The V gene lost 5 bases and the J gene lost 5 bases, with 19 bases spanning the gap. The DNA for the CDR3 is TGTGCCAGCAGTATCCCTAATTTGGGGAGGGATCAGCCCCAGCATTTT. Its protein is CASSIPNLGRDQPQHF.

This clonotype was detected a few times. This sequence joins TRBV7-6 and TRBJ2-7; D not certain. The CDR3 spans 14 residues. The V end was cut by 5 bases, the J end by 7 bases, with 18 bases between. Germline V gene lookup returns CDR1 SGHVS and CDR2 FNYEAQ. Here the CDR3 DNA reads TGTGCCAGCAGCCAAGAGGAACACGGGTCTGAGCAGTACTTC. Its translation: CASSQEEHGSEQYF.

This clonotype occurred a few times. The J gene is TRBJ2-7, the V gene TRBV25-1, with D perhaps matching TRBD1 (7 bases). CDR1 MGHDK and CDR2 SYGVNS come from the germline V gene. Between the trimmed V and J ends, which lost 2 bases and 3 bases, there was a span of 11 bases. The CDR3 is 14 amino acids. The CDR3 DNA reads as TGTGCCAGCAGTGAAAGGGGGCGGGACTACGAGCAGTACTTC. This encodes CASSERGRDYEQYF.

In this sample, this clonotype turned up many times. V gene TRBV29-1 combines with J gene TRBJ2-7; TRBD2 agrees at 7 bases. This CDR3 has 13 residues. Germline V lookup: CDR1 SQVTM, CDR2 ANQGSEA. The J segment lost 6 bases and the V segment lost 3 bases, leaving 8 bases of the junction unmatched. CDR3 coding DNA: TGCAGCGTTGAGTTCCCTAGCGGTGTCGAGCAGTACTTC. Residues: CSVEFPSGVEQYF.

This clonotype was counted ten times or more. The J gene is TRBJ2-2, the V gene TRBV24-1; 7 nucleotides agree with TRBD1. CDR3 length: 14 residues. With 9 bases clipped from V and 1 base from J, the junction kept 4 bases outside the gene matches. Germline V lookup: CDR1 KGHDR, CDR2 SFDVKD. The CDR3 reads CATEGAWNTGELFF. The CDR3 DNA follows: TGTGCCACCGAGGGGGCTTGGAACACCGGGGAGCTGTTTTTT.

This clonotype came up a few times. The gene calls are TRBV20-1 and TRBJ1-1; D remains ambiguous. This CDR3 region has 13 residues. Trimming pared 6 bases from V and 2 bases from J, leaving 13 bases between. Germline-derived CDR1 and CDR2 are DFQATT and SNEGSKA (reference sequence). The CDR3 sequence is CSARISTNTEAFF. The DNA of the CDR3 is TGCAGTGCCAGGATCTCGACCAACACTGAAGCTTTCTTT.

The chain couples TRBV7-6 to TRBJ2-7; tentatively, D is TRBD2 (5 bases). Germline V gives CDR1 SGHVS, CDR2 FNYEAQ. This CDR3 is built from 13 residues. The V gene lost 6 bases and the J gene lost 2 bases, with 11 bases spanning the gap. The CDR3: CASSRETTYEQYF. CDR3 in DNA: TGTGCCAGCAGTCGGGAAACTACCTACGAGCAGTACTTC.

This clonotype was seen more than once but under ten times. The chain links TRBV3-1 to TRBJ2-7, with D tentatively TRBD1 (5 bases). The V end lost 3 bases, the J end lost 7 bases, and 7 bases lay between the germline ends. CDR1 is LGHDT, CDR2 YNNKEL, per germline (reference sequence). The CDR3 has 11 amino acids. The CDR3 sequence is CASSQGQEQYF. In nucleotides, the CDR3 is TGTGCCAGCAGCCAGGGGCAGGAGCAGTACTTC.

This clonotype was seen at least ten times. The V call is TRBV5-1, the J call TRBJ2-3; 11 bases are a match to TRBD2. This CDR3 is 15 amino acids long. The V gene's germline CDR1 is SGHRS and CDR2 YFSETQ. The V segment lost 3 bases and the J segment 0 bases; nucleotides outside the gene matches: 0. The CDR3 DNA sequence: TGCGCCAGCAGCTGGACTAGCGGGAGCACAGATACGCAGTATTTT. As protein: CASSWTSGSTDTQYF.

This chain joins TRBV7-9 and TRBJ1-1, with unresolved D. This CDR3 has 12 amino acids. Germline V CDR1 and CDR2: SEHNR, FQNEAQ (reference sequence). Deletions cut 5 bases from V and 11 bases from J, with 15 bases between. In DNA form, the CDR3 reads TGTGCCAGCAGCCCAGAGGCGGGTCGGGCTTTCTTT. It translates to CASSPEAGRAFF.